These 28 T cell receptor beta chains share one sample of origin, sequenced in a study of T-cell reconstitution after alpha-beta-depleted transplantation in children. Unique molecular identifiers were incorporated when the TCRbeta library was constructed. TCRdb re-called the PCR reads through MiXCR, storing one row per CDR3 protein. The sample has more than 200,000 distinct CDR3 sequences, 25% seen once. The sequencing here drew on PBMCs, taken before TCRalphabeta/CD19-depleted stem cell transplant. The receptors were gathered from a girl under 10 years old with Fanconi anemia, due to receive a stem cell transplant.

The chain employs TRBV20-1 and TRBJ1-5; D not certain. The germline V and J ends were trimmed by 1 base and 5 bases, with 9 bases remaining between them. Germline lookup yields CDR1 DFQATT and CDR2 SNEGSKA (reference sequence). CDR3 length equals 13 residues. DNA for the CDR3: TGCAGTGCTAGAGCTTGGGGATATCAGCCCCAGCATTTT. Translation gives CSARAWGYQPQHF.

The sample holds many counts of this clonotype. The CDR3 DNA reads TGCAGTGCTAGAGAAAGACCGCAACTAGAGACCCAGTACTTC. Amino acids: CSARERPQLETQYF. The V and J genes are TRBV20-1 and TRBJ2-5, with D uncertain. From germline, CDR1 is DFQATT and CDR2 SNEGSKA (reference sequence). V was clipped by 0 bases and J by 4 bases, with 12 bases between them. The CDR3 is 14 residues long.

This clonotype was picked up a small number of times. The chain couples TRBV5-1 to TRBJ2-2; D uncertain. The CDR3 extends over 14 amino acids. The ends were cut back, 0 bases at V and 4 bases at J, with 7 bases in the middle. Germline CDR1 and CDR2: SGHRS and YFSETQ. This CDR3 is CASSLGRRTGELFF. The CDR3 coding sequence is TGCGCCAGCAGCTTGGGTCGACGCACCGGGGAGCTGTTTTTT. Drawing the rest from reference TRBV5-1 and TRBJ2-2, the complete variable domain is KAGVTQTPRYLIKTRGQQVTLSCSPISGHRSVSWYQQTPGQGLQFLFEYFSETQRNKGNFPGRFSGRQFSNSRSEMNVSTLELGDSALYLCASSLGRRTGELFFGEGSRLTVL.

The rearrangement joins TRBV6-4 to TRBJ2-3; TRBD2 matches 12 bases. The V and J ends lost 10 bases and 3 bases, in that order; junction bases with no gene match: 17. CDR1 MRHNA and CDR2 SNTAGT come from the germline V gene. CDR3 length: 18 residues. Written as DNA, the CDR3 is TGTGCCATCTCCCCTCTCCCCGGGACTAGCGGGTATACAGATACGCAGTATTTT. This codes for CAISPLPGTSGYTDTQYF.

CDR3 region: CASSHHGTGTNTGELFF. The CDR3 DNA reads as TGTGCCAGCAGCCACCACGGGACAGGGACGAACACCGGGGAGCTGTTTTTT. V is TRBV11-2 and J is TRBJ2-2; the match to TRBD1 covers 9 bases. Germline assignment: CDR1 SGHAT and CDR2 FQNNGV. This CDR3 region has 17 residues. V was clipped by 5 bases and J by 0 bases; unmatched bases: 7. Using reference TRBV11-2 and TRBJ2-2 for the parts outside the CDR3, the full variable domain is EAGVAQSPRYKIIEKRQSVAFWCNPISGHATLYWYQQILGQGPKLLIQFQNNGVVDDSQLPKDRFSAERLKGVDSTLKIQPAKLEDSAVYLCASSHHGTGTNTGELFFGEGSRLTVL.

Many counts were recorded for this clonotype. The CDR3 region is CASSYDRAYNEQFF. The CDR3 DNA reads as TGTGCCAGCAGTTACGACAGGGCCTACAATGAGCAGTTCTTC. The chain links TRBV6-5 to TRBJ2-1, with TRBD1 identical over 7 bases. Germline V lookup: CDR1 MNHEY, CDR2 SVGAGI. This CDR3 has 14 amino acids. Losses at the gene ends were 2 bases for V and 2 bases for J; bases not matched to a gene: 0.

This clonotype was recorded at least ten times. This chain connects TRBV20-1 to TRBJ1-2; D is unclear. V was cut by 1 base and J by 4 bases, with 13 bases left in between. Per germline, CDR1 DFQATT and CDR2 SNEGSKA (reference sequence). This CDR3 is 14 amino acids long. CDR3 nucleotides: TGCAGTGCTAGAGCTAGAGCAGTTACCTATGGCTACACCTTC. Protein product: CSARARAVTYGYTF.

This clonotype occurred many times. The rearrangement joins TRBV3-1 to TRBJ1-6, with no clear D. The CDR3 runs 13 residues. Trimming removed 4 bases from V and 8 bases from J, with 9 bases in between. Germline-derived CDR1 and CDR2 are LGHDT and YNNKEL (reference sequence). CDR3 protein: CASSRQFDSPLHF. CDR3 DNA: TGTGCCAGCAGCCGGCAGTTTGATTCACCCCTCCACTTT.

The chain's CDR3 is CSAQQGANTEAFF. CDR3 nucleotide sequence: TGCAGCGCCCAACAGGGGGCGAACACTGAAGCTTTCTTT. The gene calls are TRBV29-1 and TRBJ1-1, with TRBD1 matching 9 bases. The V gene end was trimmed by 7 bases and the J gene end by 1 base; junction bases not matched to a gene: 4. The length of the CDR3 is 13 residues. CDR1 and CDR2 from the germline V gene are SQVTM and ANQGSEA.

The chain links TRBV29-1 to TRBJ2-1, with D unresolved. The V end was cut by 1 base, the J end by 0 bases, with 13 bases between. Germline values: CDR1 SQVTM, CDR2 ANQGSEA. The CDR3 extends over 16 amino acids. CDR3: CSVEASSSDSYNEQFF. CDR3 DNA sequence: TGCAGCGTTGAAGCGAGTAGCAGCGACTCCTACAATGAGCAGTTCTTC.

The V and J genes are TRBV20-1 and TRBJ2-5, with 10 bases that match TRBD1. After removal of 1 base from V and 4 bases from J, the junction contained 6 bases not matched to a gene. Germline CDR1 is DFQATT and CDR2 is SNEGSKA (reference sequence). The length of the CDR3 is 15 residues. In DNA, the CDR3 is TGCAGTGCTAGAGCTGTGACAGGGGGCGCAGAGACCCAGTACTTC. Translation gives CSARAVTGGAETQYF.

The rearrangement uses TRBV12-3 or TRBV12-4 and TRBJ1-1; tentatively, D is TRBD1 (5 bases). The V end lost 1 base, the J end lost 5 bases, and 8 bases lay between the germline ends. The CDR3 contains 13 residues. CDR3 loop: CASSLGGGTEAFF. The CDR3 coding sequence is TGTGCCAGCAGTTTAGGGGGGGGAACTGAAGCTTTCTTT.

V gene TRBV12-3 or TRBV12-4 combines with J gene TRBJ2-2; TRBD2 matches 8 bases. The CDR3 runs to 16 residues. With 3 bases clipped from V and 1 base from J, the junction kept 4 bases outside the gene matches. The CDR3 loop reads CASSFNSGRNTGELFF. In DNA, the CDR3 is TGTGCCAGCAGTTTTAACAGCGGGAGGAACACCGGGGAGCTGTTTTTT.

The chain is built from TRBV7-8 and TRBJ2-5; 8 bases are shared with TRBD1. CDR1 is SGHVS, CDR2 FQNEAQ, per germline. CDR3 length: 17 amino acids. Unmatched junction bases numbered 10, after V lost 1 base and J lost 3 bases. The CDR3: CASSLVLGTGKEETQYF. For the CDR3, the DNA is TGTGCCAGCAGCTTAGTGCTGGGGACAGGAAAAGAAGAGACCCAGTACTTC.

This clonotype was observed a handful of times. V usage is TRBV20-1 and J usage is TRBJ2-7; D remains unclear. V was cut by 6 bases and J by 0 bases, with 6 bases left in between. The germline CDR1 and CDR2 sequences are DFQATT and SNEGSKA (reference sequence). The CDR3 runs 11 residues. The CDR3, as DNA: TGCAGTGCCTCACACTCCTACGAGCAGTACTTC. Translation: CSASHSYEQYF.

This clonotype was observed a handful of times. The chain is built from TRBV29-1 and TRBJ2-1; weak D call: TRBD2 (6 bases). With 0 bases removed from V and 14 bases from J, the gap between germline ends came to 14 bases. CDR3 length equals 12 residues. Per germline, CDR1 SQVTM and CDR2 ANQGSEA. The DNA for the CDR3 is TGCAGCGTTGAAGAGGCGGGACCCCGTGAGTTCTTC. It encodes CSVEEAGPREFF.

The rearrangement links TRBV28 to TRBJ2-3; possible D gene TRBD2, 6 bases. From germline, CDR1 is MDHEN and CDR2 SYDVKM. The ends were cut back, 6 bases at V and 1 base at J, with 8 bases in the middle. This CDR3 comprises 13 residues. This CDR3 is CASSRLGTDTQYF. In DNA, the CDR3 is TGTGCCAGCAGCAGACTAGGCACAGATACGCAGTATTTT.

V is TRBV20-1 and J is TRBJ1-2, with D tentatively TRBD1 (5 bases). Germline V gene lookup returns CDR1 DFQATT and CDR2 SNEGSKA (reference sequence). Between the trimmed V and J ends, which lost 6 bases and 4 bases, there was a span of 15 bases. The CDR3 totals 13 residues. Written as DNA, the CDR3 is TGCAGTGCCCTAGTTGGGACCGTCTATGGCTACACCTTC. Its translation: CSALVGTVYGYTF.

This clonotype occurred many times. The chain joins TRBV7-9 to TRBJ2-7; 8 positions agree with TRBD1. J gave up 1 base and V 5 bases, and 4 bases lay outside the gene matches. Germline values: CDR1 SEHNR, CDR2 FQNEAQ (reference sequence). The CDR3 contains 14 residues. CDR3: CASSIGDRSYEQYF. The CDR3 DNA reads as TGTGCCAGCAGCATAGGGGACAGGTCCTACGAGCAGTACTTC.

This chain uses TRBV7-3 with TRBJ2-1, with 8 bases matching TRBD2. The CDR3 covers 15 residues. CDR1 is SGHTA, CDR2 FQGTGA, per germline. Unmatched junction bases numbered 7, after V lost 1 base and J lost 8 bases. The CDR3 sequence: CASSLKGLGLDEQFF. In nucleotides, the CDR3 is TGTGCCAGCAGCTTAAAGGGACTAGGGCTGGATGAGCAGTTCTTC.

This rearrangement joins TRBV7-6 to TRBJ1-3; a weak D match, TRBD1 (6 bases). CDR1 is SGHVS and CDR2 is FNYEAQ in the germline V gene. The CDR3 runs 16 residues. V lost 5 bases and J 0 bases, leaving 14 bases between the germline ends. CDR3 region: CASSPVQGFSGNTIYF. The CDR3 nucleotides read TGTGCCAGCAGCCCAGTACAGGGCTTCTCTGGAAACACCATATATTTT. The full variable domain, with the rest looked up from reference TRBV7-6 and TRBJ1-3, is GAGVSQSPRYKVTKRGQDVALRCDPISGHVSLYWYRQALGQGPEFLTYFNYEAQQDKSGLPNDRFSAERPEGSISTLTIQRTEQRDSAMYRCASSPVQGFSGNTIYFGEGSWLTVV.

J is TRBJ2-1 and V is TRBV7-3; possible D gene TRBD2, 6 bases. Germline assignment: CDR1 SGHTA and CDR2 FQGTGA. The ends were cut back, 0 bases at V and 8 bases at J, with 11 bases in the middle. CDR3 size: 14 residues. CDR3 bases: TGTGCCAGCAGCTTAACAGGAGGGGTCGATGAGCAGTTCTTC. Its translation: CASSLTGGVDEQFF.

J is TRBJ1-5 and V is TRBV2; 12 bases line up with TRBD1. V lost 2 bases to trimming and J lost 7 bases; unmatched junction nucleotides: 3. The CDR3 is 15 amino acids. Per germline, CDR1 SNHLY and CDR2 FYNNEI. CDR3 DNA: TGTGCCAGCAGTGAAACTGGGACAGGGGGCCAGCCCCAGCATTTT. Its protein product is CASSETGTGGQPQHF.

The CDR3 region has the DNA TGCAGTGCTAGAGGACCGGGACTAGCGGGACCAACAGATACGCAGTATTTT. Translated, it gives CSARGPGLAGPTDTQYF. The chain couples TRBV20-1 to TRBJ2-3; 13 nucleotides match TRBD2. V shed 1 base and J 3 bases; nucleotides not matched to a gene: 7. The CDR3 is 17 amino acids. Germline assignment: CDR1 DFQATT and CDR2 SNEGSKA (reference sequence).

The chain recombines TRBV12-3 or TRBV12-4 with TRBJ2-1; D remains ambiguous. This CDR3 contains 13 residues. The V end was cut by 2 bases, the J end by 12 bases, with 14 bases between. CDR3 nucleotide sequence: TGTGCCAGCAGTTTACCAGATTCGACCTGGCAGTTCTTC. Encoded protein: CASSLPDSTWQFF.

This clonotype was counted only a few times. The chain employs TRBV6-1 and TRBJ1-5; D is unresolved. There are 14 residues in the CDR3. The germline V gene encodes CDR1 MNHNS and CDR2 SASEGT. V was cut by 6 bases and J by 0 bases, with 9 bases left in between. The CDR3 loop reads CASRSRVSNQPQHF. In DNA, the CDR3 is TGTGCCAGCAGGTCGCGGGTTAGCAATCAGCCCCAGCATTTT.

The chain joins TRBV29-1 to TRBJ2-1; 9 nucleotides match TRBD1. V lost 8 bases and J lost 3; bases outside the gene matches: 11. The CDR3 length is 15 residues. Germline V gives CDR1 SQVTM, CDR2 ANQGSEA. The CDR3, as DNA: TGCAGCATGGGGACAGGGTTCGGGTTCTACAATGAGCAGTTCTTC. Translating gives CSMGTGFGFYNEQFF.

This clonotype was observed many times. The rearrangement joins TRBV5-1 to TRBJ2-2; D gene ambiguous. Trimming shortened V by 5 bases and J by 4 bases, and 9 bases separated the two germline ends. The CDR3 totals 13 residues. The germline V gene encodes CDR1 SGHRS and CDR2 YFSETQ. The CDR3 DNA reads TGCGCCAGCAGTCTTACGGTCACCGGGGAGCTGTTTTTT. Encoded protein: CASSLTVTGELFF.